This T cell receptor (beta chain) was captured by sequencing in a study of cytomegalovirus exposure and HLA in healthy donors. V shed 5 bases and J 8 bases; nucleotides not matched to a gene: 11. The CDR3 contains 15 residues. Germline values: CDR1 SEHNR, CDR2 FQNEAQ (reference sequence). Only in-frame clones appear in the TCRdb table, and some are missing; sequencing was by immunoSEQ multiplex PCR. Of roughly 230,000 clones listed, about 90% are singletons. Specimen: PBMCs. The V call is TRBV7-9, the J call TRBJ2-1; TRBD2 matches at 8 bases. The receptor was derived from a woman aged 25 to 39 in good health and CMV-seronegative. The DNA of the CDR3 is TGTGCCAGCAGCCTGAGCGGGAGTGGTGTAGATGAGCAGTTCTTC. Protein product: CASSLSGSGVDEQFF.